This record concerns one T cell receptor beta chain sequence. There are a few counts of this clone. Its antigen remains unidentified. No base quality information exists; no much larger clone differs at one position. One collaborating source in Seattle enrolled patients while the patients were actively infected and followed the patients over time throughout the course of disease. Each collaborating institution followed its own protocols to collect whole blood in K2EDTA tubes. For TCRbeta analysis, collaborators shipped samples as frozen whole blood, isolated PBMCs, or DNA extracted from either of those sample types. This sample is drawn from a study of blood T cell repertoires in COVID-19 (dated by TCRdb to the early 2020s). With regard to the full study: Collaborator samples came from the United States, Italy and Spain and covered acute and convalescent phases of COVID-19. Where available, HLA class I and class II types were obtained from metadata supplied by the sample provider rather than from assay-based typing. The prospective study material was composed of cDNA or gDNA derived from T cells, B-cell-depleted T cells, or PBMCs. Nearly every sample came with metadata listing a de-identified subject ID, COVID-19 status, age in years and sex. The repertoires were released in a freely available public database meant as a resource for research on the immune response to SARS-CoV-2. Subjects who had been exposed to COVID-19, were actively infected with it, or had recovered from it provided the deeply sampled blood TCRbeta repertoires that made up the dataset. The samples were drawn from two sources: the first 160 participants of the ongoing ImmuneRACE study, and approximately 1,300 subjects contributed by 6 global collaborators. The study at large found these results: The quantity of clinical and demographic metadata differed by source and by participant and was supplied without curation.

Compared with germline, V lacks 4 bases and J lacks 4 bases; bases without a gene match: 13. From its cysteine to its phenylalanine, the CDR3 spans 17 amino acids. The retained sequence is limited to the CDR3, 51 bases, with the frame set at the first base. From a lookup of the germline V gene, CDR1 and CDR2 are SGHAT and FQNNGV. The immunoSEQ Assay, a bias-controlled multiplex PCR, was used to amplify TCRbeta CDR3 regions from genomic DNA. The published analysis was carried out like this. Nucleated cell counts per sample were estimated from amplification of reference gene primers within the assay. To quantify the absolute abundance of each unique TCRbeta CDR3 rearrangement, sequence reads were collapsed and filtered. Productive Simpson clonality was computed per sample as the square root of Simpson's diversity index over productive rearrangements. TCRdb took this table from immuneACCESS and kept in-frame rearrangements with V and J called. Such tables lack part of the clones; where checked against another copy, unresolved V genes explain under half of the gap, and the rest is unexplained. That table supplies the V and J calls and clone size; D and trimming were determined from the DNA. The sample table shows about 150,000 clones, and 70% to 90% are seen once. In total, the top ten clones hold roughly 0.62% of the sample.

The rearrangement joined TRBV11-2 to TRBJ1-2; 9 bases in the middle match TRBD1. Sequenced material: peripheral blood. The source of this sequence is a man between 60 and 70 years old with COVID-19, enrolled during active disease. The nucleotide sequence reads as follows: TGTGCCAGCAGCTCCCTCGGATATTTGGACAGGGGCTATGGCTACACCTTC. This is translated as CASSSLGYLDRGYGYTF.